This TCR beta chain was captured by sequencing in a study of cytomegalovirus exposure and HLA in healthy donors. The study, taken as a whole, reports: Later work showed greater clonal expansion in HLA-associated TCR beta chains than in equally common others. V- and J-gene trimming in TCR beta was tied to a missense DCLRE1C variant by an analysis performed later. Most TCR sequences were uncommon, yet certain public TCRs appeared in many donors. Productive status was seen about 90% or about 30% of the time for most TCR beta V segments in an earlier analysis.

V was pared by 5 bases and J by 5 bases, with 18 bases between. Germline V gene data show CDR1 as SGHVS and CDR2 as FQNEAQ. This CDR3 has 15 amino acids. PCR employed 60 Vbeta and 13 Jbeta primers. Generated by immunoSEQ multiplex PCR, the TCRdb table keeps only in-frame clones and is missing some. The sample lists some 200,000 clones; 82% were seen once. In its sample, this clone was seen once. What it binds is not known. The origin of this receptor is a woman between 50 and 59 years old in good health and CMV-seropositive. The sequenced sample was PBMCs. This chain connects TRBV7-8 to TRBJ2-5; weak D call: TRBD2 (5 bases). The CDR3 protein is CASSPRGRTGETQYF. CDR3 nucleotide sequence: TGTGCCAGCAGCCCCCGCGGCCGGACGGGGGAGACCCAGTACTTC.